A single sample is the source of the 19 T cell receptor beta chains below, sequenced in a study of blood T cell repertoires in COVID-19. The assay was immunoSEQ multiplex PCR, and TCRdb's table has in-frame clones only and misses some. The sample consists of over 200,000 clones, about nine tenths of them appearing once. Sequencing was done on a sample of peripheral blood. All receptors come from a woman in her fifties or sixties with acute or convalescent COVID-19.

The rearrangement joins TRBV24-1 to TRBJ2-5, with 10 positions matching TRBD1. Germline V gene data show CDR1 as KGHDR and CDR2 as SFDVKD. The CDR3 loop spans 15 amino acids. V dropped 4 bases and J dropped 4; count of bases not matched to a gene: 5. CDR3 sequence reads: CATSDRTGGTETQYF. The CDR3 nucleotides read TGTGCCACCAGTGACCGGACAGGGGGGACAGAGACCCAGTACTTC.

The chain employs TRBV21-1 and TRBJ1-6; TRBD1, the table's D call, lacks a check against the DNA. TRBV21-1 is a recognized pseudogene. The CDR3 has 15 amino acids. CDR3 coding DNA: TGTGCCAGCAGCAAACGGGCAGGGGGCCGATCACCCCTCCACTTT. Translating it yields CASSKRAGGRSPLHF.

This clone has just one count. Written as DNA, the CDR3 is TGCGCCAGCAGCCAAGAAGGGACAGCCTACGAAAAACTGTTTTTT. It encodes CASSQEGTAYEKLFF. The chain recombines TRBV4-3 with TRBJ1-4, with 7 positions matching TRBD1. CDR1 LGHNA and CDR2 YSLEER come from the germline V gene. With 0 bases clipped from V and 8 bases from J, the junction kept 6 bases outside the gene matches. CDR3 length: 15 residues.

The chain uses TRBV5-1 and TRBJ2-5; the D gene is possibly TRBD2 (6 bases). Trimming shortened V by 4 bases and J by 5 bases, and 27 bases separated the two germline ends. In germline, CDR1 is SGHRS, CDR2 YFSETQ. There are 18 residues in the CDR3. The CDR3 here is CASSPSRLGNIDLETQYF. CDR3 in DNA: TGCGCCAGCAGCCCATCTAGACTAGGGAATATCGATTTGGAGACCCAGTACTTC. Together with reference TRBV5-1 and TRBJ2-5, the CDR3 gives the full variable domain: KAGVTQTPRYLIKTRGQQVTLSCSPISGHRSVSWYQQTPGQGLQFLFEYFSETQRNKGNFPGRFSGRQFSNSRSEMNVSTLELGDSALYLCASSPSRLGNIDLETQYFGPGTRLLVL.

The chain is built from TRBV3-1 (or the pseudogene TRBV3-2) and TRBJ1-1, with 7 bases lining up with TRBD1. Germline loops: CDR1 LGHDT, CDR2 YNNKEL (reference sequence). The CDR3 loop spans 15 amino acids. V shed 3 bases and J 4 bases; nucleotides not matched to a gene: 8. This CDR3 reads CASSQGTVSFTEAFF. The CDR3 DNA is TGTGCCAGCAGCCAGGGGACAGTCAGCTTCACTGAAGCTTTCTTT.

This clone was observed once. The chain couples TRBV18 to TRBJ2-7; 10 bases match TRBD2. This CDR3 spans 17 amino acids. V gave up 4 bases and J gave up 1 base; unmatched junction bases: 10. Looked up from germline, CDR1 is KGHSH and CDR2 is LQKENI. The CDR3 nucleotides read TGTGCCAGCTCACGCTATTCTAGCGGGGGCACTTCCTACGAGCAGTACTTC. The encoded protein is CASSRYSSGGTSYEQYF.

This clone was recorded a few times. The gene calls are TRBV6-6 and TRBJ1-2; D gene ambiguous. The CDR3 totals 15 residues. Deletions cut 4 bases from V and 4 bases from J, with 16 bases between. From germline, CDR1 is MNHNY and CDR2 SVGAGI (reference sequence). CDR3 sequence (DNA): TGTGCCAGCAGTTCGGGAGGGAATAAAGGCTATGGCTACACCTTC. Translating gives CASSSGGNKGYGYTF.

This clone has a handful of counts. The CDR3 DNA reads TGTGCCAGCGGGACTATACAAGAGACCCAGTACTTC. It yields the protein CASGTIQETQYF. The chain employs TRBV19 and TRBJ2-5, with 7 bases fitting TRBD2. The V segment lost 9 bases and the J segment 2 bases; nucleotides outside the gene matches: 3. The CDR3 spans 12 residues. CDR1 and CDR2 from the germline V gene are LNHDA and SQIVND (reference sequence).

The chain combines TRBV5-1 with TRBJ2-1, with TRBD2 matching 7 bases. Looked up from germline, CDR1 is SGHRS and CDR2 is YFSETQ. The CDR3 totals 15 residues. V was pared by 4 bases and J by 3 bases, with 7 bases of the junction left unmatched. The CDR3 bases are TGCGCCAGCAGCCCCCCCAGCGGGAACTACAATGAGCAGTTCTTC. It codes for CASSPPSGNYNEQFF. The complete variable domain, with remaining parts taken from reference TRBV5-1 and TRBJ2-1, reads KAGVTQTPRYLIKTRGQQVTLSCSPISGHRSVSWYQQTPGQGLQFLFEYFSETQRNKGNFPGRFSGRQFSNSRSEMNVSTLELGDSALYLCASSPPSGNYNEQFFGPGTRLTVL.

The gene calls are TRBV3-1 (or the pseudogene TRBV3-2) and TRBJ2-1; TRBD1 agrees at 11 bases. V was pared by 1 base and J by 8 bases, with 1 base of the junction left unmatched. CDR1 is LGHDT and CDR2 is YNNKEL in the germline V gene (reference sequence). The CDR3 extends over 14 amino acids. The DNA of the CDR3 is TGTGCCAGCAGCCAAGGGACAGGGGGCTATGAGCAGTTCTTC. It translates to CASSQGTGGYEQFF.

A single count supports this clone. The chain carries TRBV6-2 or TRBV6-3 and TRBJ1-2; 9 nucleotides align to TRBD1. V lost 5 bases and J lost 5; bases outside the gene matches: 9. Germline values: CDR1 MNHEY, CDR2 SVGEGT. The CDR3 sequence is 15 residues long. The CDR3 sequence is CASSPWGQGRYGYTF. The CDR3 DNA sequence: TGTGCCAGCAGTCCATGGGGACAGGGAAGATATGGCTACACCTTC.

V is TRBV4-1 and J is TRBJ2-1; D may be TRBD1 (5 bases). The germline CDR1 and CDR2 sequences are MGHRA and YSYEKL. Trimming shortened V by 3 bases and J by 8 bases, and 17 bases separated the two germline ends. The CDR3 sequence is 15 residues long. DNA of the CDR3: TGCGCCAGCAGCCAGACCCAGGGTTCGGTATATGAGCAGTTCTTC. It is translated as CASSQTQGSVYEQFF.

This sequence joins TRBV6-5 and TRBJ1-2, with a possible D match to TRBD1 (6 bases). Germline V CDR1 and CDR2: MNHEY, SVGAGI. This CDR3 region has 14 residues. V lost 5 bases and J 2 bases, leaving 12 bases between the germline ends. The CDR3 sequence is CASSPNTGNYGYTF. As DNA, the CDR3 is TGTGCCAGCAGTCCCAATACAGGGAACTATGGCTACACCTTC.

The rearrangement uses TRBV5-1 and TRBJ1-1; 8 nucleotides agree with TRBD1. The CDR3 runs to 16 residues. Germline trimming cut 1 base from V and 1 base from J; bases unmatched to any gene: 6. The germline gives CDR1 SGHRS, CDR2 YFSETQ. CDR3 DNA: TGCGCCAGCAGCTTGTCTGTTCAGGGGGCGAACACTGAAGCTTTCTTT. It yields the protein CASSLSVQGANTEAFF. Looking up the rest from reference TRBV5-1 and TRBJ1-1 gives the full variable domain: KAGVTQTPRYLIKTRGQQVTLSCSPISGHRSVSWYQQTPGQGLQFLFEYFSETQRNKGNFPGRFSGRQFSNSRSEMNVSTLELGDSALYLCASSLSVQGANTEAFFGQGTRLTVV.

The DNA of the CDR3 is TGTGCCAGCAGCCACCAGGGGGCCGGTTCACCCCTCCACTTT. Protein sequence: CASSHQGAGSPLHF. The chain uses TRBV3-1 (or the pseudogene TRBV3-2) and TRBJ1-6, with TRBD1 matching over 8 bases. The ends lost 3 bases at V and 9 bases at J; junction bases unmatched: 4. CDR1 and CDR2 from the germline V gene are LGHDT and YNNKEL (reference sequence). The CDR3 has 14 amino acids.

The DNA of the CDR3 is TGTGCCAGCAGCGAGGGACAGCACGGTAACACTGAAGCTTTCTTT. It encodes CASSEGQHGNTEAFF. V and J are TRBV9 and TRBJ1-1; 7 bases match TRBD1. This CDR3 has 15 amino acids. Looked up from germline, CDR1 is SGDLS and CDR2 is YYNGEE. J lost 2 bases, V lost 3 bases, and 7 bases had no gene match.

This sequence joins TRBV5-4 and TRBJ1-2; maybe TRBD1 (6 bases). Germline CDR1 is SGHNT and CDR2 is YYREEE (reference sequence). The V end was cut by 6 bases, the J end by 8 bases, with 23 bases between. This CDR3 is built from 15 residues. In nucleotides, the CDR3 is TGTGCCAGCACTGACCTAGGGGGTTTCAGCTCGGGCTACACCTTC. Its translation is CASTDLGGFSSGYTF.

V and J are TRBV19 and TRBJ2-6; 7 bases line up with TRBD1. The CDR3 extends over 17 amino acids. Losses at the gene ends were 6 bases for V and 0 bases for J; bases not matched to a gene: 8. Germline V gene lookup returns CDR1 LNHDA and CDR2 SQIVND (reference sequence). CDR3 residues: CASSPGQPISGANVLTF. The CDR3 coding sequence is TGTGCCAGTAGCCCGGGACAGCCAATCTCTGGGGCCAACGTCCTGACTTTC.

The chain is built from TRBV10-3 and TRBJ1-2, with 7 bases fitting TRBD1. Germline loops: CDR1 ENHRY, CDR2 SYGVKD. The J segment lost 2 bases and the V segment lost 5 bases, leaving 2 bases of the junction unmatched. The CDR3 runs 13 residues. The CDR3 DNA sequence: TGTGCCATCAGTCCGGGACAGAACTATGGCTACACCTTC. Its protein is CAISPGQNYGYTF.